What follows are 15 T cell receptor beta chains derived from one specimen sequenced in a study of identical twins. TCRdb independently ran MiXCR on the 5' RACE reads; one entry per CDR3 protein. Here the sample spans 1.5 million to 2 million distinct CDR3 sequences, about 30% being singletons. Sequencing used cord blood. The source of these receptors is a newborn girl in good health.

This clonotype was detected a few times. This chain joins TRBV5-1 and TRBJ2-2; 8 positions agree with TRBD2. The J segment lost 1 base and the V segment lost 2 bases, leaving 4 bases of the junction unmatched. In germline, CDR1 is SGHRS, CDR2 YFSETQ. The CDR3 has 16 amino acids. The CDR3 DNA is TGCGCCAGCAGCTTACTCAGCGGGAGGAACACCGGGGAGCTGTTTTTT. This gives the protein CASSLLSGRNTGELFF.

CDR3 in amino acids: CSATPKGGSSTDTQYF. The CDR3 nucleotides read TGCAGTGCTACACCGAAGGGGGGATCTAGCACAGATACGCAGTATTTT. The chain recombines TRBV20-1 with TRBJ2-3; TRBD1 or TRBD2 may be the D gene (6 bases each). CDR1 DFQATT and CDR2 SNEGSKA come from the germline V gene (reference sequence). Between the trimmed V and J ends, which lost 4 bases and 0 bases, there was a span of 17 bases. CDR3 length: 16 amino acids.

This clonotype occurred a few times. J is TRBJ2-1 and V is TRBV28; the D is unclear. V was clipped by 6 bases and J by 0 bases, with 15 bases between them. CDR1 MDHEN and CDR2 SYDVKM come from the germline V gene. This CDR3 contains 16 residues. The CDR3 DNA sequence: TGTGCCAGCAGATCTACTTCGTTGAGCTCCTACAATGAGCAGTTCTTC. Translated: CASRSTSLSSYNEQFF.

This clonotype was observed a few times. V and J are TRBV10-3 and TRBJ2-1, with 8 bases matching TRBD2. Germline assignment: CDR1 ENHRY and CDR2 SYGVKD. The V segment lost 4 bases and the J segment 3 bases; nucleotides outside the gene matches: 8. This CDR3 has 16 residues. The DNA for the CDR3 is TGTGCCATCAGTGTAGGTTTTAGCGGGAACTACAATGAGCAGTTCTTC. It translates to CAISVGFSGNYNEQFF.

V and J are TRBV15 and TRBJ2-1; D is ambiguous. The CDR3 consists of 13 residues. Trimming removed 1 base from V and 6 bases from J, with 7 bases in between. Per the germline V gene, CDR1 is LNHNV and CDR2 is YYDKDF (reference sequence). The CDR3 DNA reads TGTGCCACCAGCAGAGGACTTACCAATGAGCAGTTCTTC. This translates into CATSRGLTNEQFF.

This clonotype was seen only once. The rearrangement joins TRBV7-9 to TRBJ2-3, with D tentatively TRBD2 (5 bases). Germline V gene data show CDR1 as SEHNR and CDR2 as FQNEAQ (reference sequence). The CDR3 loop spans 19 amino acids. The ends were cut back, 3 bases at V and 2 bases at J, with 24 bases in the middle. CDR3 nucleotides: TGTGCCAGCAGCTTTTCCCCAATCCGACTACTTGCTATCACAGATACGCAGTATTTT. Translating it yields CASSFSPIRLLAITDTQYF.

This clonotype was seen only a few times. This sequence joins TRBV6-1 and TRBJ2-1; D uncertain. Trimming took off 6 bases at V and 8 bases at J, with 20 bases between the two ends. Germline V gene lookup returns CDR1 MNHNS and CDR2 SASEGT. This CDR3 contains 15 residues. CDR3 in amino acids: CASRANSRAADEQFF. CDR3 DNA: TGTGCCAGCAGAGCAAATAGCCGGGCGGCCGATGAGCAGTTCTTC.

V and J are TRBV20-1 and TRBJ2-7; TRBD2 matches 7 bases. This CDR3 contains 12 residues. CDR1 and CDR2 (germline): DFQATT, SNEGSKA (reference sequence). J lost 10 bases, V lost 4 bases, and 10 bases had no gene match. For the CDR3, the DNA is TGCAGTGCTATAGCCATGGGAGGGAGCCAGTACTTC. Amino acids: CSAIAMGGSQYF.

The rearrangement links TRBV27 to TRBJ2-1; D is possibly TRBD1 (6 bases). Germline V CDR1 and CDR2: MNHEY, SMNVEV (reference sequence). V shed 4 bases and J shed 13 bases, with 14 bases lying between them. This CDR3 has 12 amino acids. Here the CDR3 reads CASSYHRETQFF. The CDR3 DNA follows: TGTGCCAGCAGTTACCACAGGGAGACCCAGTTCTTC.

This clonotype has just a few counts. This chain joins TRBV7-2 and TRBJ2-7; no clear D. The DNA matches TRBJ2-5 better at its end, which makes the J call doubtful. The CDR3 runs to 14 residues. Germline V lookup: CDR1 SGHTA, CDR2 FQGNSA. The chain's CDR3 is CASSLVTVRETQYF. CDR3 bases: TGTGCCAGCAGCTTAGTGACGGTCAGAGAGACCCAGTACTTC.

CDR3 DNA: TGTGCCAGCAGTACCTACAGCTTCTATGGCTACACCTTC. This sequence encodes CASSTYSFYGYTF. V usage is TRBV12-3 or TRBV12-4 and J usage is TRBJ1-2, with no clear D. V lost 5 bases and J 4 bases, leaving 11 bases between the germline ends. CDR3 length: 13 amino acids.

CDR3 coding DNA: TGTGCCATCAGTGGGCTAGCGGTCACCGGGGAGCTGTTTTTT. Translation gives CAISGLAVTGELFF. J is TRBJ2-2 and V is TRBV10-3; TRBD2 matches at 7 bases. Germline lookup yields CDR1 ENHRY and CDR2 SYGVKD. The CDR3 sequence is 14 residues long. V shed 4 bases and J 4 bases; nucleotides not matched to a gene: 3.

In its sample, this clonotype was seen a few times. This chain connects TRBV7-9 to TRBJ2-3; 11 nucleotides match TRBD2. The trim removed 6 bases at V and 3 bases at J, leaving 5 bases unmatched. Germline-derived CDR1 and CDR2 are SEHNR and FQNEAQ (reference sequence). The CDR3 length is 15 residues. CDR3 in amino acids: CASSNSGRETDTQYF. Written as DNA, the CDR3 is TGTGCCAGCAGTAATAGCGGGAGGGAGACAGATACGCAGTATTTT.

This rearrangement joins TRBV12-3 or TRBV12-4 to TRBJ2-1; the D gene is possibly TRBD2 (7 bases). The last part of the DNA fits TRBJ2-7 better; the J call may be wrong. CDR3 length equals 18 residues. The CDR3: CASSLARLRGGSYNEQYF. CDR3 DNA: TGTGCCAGCAGTTTAGCGCGTCTCCGCGGGGGCTCCTACAATGAGCAGTACTTC.

As DNA, the CDR3 is TGCGCCAGCAGCTTGGTAGGCCAGGGCCAACTCTACGAGCAGTACTTC. Its protein product is CASSLVGQGQLYEQYF. The rearrangement links TRBV5-1 to TRBJ2-5, with D tentatively TRBD1 (5 bases). The J call could be wrong; TRBJ2-7 is a better fit for the DNA end. The CDR3 consists of 16 residues. Germline V CDR1 and CDR2: SGHRS, YFSETQ.